This TCR beta chain derives from a study of CD8 T cells in Susac syndrome. Worth noting for this clonotype: Antigen: not known.

The CDR3 consists of 13 residues. Trimming took 3 bases from V and 3 from J, leaving 8 bases between them. TCR beta was sequenced from blood CD8+ and CD4+ T cells. CD8+ and CD4+ T cells were negatively isolated; TEMRA cells were FACS-enriched. The RNA, about 0.45 to 1 ug, was put through reverse transcription using random hexamers. The CDR3 of TCR beta was amplified by immunoSEQ multiplex PCR across 54 Vbeta and 13 Jbeta. TCRdb analysed the immunoSEQ multiplex PCR reads with MiXCR anew, one entry per CDR3 protein. The data contain tens of thousands of distinct CDR3 sequences, 96% of them singletons. Study-wide results and caveats: The study's TCR sequencing and HLA analysis covered a relatively small number of individuals, and the study acknowledged this.

This receptor was obtained from a human donor with multiple sclerosis. Sequencing used CD4+ T cells from PBMCs. The chain employs TRBV12-3 or TRBV12-4 and TRBJ2-5; the D gene is possibly TRBD2 (5 bases). CDR3 nucleotide sequence: TGTGCCAGCAGTTTTGGAGGAGAAGAGACCCAGTACTTC. This codes for CASSFGGEETQYF.